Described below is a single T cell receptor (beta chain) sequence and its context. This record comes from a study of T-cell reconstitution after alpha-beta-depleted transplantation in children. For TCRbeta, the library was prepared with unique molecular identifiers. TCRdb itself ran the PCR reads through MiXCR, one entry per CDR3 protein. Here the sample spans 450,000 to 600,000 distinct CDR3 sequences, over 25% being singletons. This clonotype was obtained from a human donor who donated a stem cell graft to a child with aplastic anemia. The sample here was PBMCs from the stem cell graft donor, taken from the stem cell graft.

CDR3 residues: CASSLSTRGGDEQYF. The CDR3 nucleotides read TGCGCCAGCAGCTTGAGCACACGGGGGGGAGACGAGCAGTACTTC. V and J are TRBV5-1 and TRBJ2-7, with 8 bases matching TRBD2. This CDR3 is built from 15 residues. Per germline, CDR1 SGHRS and CDR2 YFSETQ. Trimming took 1 base from V and 5 from J; bases not matched to a gene: 8.